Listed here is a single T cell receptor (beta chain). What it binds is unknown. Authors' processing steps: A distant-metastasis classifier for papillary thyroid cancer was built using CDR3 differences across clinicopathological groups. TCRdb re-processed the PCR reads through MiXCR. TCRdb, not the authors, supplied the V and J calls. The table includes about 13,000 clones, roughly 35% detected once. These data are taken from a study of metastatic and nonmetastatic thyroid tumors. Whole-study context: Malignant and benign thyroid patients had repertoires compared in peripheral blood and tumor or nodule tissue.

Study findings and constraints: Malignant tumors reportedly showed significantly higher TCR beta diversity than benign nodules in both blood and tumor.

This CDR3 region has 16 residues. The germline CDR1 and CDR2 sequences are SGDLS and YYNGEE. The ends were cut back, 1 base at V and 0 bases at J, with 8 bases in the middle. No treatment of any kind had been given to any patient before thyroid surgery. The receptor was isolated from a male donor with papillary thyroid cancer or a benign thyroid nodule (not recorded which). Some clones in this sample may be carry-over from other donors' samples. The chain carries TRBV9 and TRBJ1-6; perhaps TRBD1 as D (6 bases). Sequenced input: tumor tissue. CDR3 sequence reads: CASSVTGNSYNSPLHF. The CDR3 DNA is TGTGCCAGCAGCGTAACAGGGAACTCCTATAATTCACCCCTCCACTTT.